A selection of T cell receptor beta chains follows, all from one sample in a study of T cell changes during pregnancy in multiple sclerosis. Some clones are missing from TCRdb's copy, which holds only in-frame ones; the method was immunoSEQ multiplex PCR. The sample lists about 39,000 clones; 85% to 95% were seen once. The sample here was CD4+ T cells from peripheral blood mononuclear cells, taken after pregnancy. The receptors were gathered from a female donor with multiple sclerosis, enrolled in a pregnancy study. Each CDR3 is given with its conserved first and last residue.

TRBV20-1	CSAGTGREAFF
TRBV29-1	CSVDRGAQYF
TRBV9	CASGHRRMTVGNTIYF
TRBV5-1	CASSLSGLNTEAFF
TRBV5-6	CASSLGQTNGKLFF
TRBV5-6	CASRPKARGGAYTF
TRBV19	CASSNPDRNTEAFF
TRBV5-1	CASSLSGQGTSYEQYF
TRBV5-6	CASRQASYEQYF
TRBV7-9	CASSSRGGAVTDTQYF
TRBV15	CATSRPRTIWYTEAFF
TRBV5-1	CASSPGGGPDTQYF
TRBV6-5	CASGQVQETQYF
TRBV27	CASRATGGYGYTF
TRBV25-1	CASSLGLSGANYGYTF
TRBV27	CASSSQGASRYEQYF
TRBV6-6	CASRQGSNQPQHF
TRBV5-6	CASSMDSFYEQYF
TRBV4-1	CASSQEWGGRGNTEAFF
TRBV10-3	CAIKETANEKLFF
TRBV5-1	CASSTSGGGETQYF